The TCR beta chain under discussion was sequenced for a study of blood T cell repertoires in COVID-19. Turning to the study itself: PBMCs, B-cell-depleted T cells, or T cells provided the cDNA or gDNA that made up the material.

Per the original methods: It was from reference gene primer amplification that nucleated cell counts were estimated. The assay was immunoSEQ multiplex PCR, and TCRdb's table has in-frame clones only and misses some. V and J calls and clone size are given by that table; D and trimming were obtained from the DNA. The repertoire consists of 100,000 or so clones, with roughly three quarters occurring once and the leading ten covering 24%. This CDR3 is built from 14 residues. Germline lookup yields CDR1 KGHSH and CDR2 LQKENI. The ends were cut back, 5 bases at V and 9 bases at J, with 17 bases in the middle.

The source of this sequence is a human donor in a cohort sampled during active COVID-19. The sequencing sample was made of peripheral blood. The chain recombines TRBV18 with TRBJ2-1; a weak D match, TRBD2 (7 bases). The CDR3 region is CASSTRGGIIEQFF. CDR3 nucleotides: TGTGCCAGCTCAACGAGGGGGGGGATCATTGAGCAGTTCTTC.